This TCR beta chain was captured in a study of cytomegalovirus exposure and HLA in healthy donors. Across the study: A preliminary data release comprised 91 million or so unique TCRs obtained from HLA-typed donors.

Trimming removed 4 bases from V and 5 bases from J, with 8 bases in between. In germline, CDR1 is MNHEY, CDR2 SVGAGI. The CDR3 extends over 12 amino acids. Study-wide results and caveats: The majority of TCR sequences were rare, yet some public TCRs appeared in many donors. Data from an earlier analysis indicated that most TCR beta V segments were productive either about 87% or about 30% of the time.

PCR primers comprised 60 Vbeta and 13 Jbeta primers. In the authors' workflow: Later analysis identified approximately 88 million unique TCR beta chains, about 10 million shared. Profiled with immunoSEQ multiplex PCR; TCRdb holds only in-frame clones, not every one. V, J and clone size were drawn from that table, and D and trimming were deduced from the DNA. The sample lists around 150,000 clones, 70% to 80% occurring once. This clone has more than one count but fewer than ten. Its antigen remains unidentified. The receptor was derived from a man aged 55-75 years in good health and CMV-seronegative. Sequencing was carried out using PBMCs. This chain joins TRBV6-5 and TRBJ2-5; D unclear. Here the CDR3 reads CASSSSVETQYF. The CDR3 coding sequence is TGTGCCAGCAGTTCATCGGTGGAGACCCAGTACTTC.